This passage covers 32 T cell receptor beta chains from one sample sequenced in a study of T cell changes during pregnancy in multiple sclerosis (dated by TCRdb to about 2019). Receptor amplification or capture employed the immunoSEQ multiplex PCR assay. TCRdb carries this immuneACCESS record with in-frame sequences only. Its versions omit some clonotypes, under half of them owing to an unresolved V gene in the studies checked, with the rest unexplained. The sample profile shows 74,000 or so clones; approximately 94% of them were found once. The top ten hold 0.2% to 0.25% of the sample. The sequenced sample was CD4+ T cells from peripheral blood mononuclear cells, obtained before pregnancy. The receptor source for this set is a female donor with multiple sclerosis, enrolled in a pregnancy study.

The chain recombines TRBV9 with TRBJ2-1, with 9 bases that match TRBD2. The ends lost 2 bases at V and 5 bases at J; junction bases unmatched: 8. There are 16 residues in the CDR3. Germline V gene lookup returns CDR1 SGDLS and CDR2 YYNGEE. DNA for the CDR3: TGTGCCAGCAGCGTCCACGGACTAGCGTCCCACAATGAGCAGTTCTTC. It translates to CASSVHGLASHNEQFF.

The chain is built from TRBV7-2 and TRBJ2-5; tentative D call: TRBD1 (6 bases). This CDR3 has 14 residues. Between the trimmed V and J ends, which lost 3 bases and 1 base, there was a span of 9 bases. Germline CDR1 and CDR2: SGHTA and FQGNSA. The CDR3 DNA reads as TGTGCCAGCAGCTTGACAGGCACCCAAGAGACCCAGTACTTC. It yields the protein CASSLTGTQETQYF.

The chain has TRBV5-5 and TRBJ2-2; TRBD2 is a possible D gene (5 bases). CDR1 and CDR2 (germline): SGHKS, YYEKEE (reference sequence). The CDR3 runs to 16 residues. Trimming left V 2 bases short and J 7 bases short, with 18 bases between. This chain's CDR3 is CASSLAFRTGGGELFF. In DNA, the CDR3 is TGTGCCAGCAGCTTAGCGTTTAGGACCGGAGGCGGGGAGCTGTTTTTT.

The chain employs TRBV19 and TRBJ2-2; 7 bases map to TRBD2. CDR3 length equals 17 residues. The J segment lost 4 bases and the V segment lost 3 bases, leaving 11 bases of the junction unmatched. CDR1 is LNHDA, CDR2 SQIVND, per germline (reference sequence). The CDR3 region has the DNA TGTGCCAGTAGTATGATTGGGCCCTCGGGGGGCACCGGGGAGCTGTTTTTT. Amino acids: CASSMIGPSGGTGELFF.

The rearrangement uses TRBV27 and TRBJ1-6; 9 nucleotides align to TRBD1. This CDR3 spans 14 amino acids. Germline lookup yields CDR1 MNHEY and CDR2 SMNVEV (reference sequence). V lost 7 bases, J lost 7 bases, and 5 bases stayed unmatched. The CDR3 here is CASTGTGQNSPLHF. Here the CDR3 DNA reads TGTGCCAGCACAGGGACAGGGCAGAATTCACCCCTCCACTTT.

This chain joins TRBV28 and TRBJ2-3; the match to TRBD2 covers 15 bases. This CDR3 is built from 18 residues. Germline-derived CDR1 and CDR2 are MDHEN and SYDVKM. Losses at the gene ends were 5 bases for V and 0 bases for J; bases not matched to a gene: 6. For the CDR3, the DNA is TGTGCCAGCAGTACCGGGACTAGCGGGAGGAGGAGCACAGATACGCAGTATTTT. This translates into CASSTGTSGRRSTDTQYF.

The chain employs TRBV5-1 and TRBJ2-7, with D possibly matching TRBD2 (5 bases). V lost 6 bases and J 2 bases, leaving 12 bases between the germline ends. The CDR3 totals 13 residues. Germline CDR1 reads SGHRS; CDR2 reads YFSETQ. Here the CDR3 DNA reads TGCGCCAGCACCCTGGACGGGACCTACGAGCAGTACTTC. Translated, it gives CASTLDGTYEQYF.

Only one count was recorded for this clone. The chain links TRBV5-6 to TRBJ2-7, with a weak D call TRBD1 (5 bases). This CDR3 region has 13 residues. The V end lost 0 bases, the J end lost 9 bases, and 13 bases lay between the germline ends. Germline lookup yields CDR1 SGHDT and CDR2 YYEEEE. The CDR3 nucleotides read TGTGCCAGCAGCTTGGTCTACGGCCAGGGGCAGTACTTC. Residues: CASSLVYGQGQYF.

The V and J genes are TRBV30 and TRBJ2-7; D is unclear. V was cut by 1 base and J by 3 bases, with 4 bases left in between. The CDR3 has 11 residues. Germline assignment: CDR1 GTSNPN and CDR2 SVGIG (reference sequence). The CDR3 nucleotides are TGTGCCTGGAGTGACAGCTACGAGCAGTACTTC. Translated, it gives CAWSDSYEQYF.

This sequence joins TRBV7-9 and TRBJ1-4, with 7 bases fitting TRBD1. Germline V CDR1 and CDR2: SEHNR, FQNEAQ (reference sequence). The trim removed 5 bases at V and 4 bases at J, leaving 7 bases unmatched. This CDR3 comprises 15 residues. In nucleotides, the CDR3 is TGTGCCAGCAGCACCCGACAGGGCCTTAATGAAAAACTGTTTTTT. Protein product: CASSTRQGLNEKLFF. The variable domain in full, with the rest retrieved from reference TRBV7-9 and TRBJ1-4, is DTGVSQNPRHKITKRGQNVTFRCDPISEHNRLYWYRQTLGQGPEFLTYFQNEAQLEKSRLLSDRFSAERPKGSFSTLEIQRTEQGDSAMYLCASSTRQGLNEKLFFGSGTQLSVL.

The rearrangement links TRBV28 to TRBJ1-5, with D tentatively TRBD1 (6 bases). V shed 2 bases and J shed 0 bases, with 8 bases lying between them. CDR3 length: 15 residues. CDR1 MDHEN and CDR2 SYDVKM come from the germline V gene. CDR3 DNA: TGTGCCAGCAGTTTAGGGGGCCATAGCAATCAGCCCCAGCATTTT. It encodes CASSLGGHSNQPQHF.

The chain links TRBV29-1 to TRBJ1-2; TRBD1 matches 10 bases. V trimming: 8 bases; J trimming: 8 bases; junction bases outside the gene matches: 8. The germline gives CDR1 SQVTM, CDR2 ANQGSEA. The CDR3 is made up of 12 amino acids. CDR3 region: CSRWGTGEGYTF. For the CDR3, the DNA is TGCAGCCGCTGGGGGACAGGGGAGGGCTACACCTTC.

This clone has only a few counts. This chain uses TRBV27 with TRBJ1-3; D not resolved. This CDR3 region has 15 residues. CDR1 MNHEY and CDR2 SMNVEV come from the germline V gene (reference sequence). Trimming left V 1 base short and J 0 bases short, with 7 bases between. CDR3: CASSLYASSGNTIYF. CDR3 sequence (DNA): TGTGCCAGCAGTTTATACGCGAGCTCTGGAAACACCATATATTTT.

The gene calls are TRBV4-1 and TRBJ1-3; D gene uncertain. Germline-derived CDR1 and CDR2 are MGHRA and YSYEKL. V lost 4 bases and J lost 0, with 13 bases in between. The CDR3 is 16 residues long. The CDR3 nucleotides read TGCGCCAGCAGCCTATCGGATAGGAGCTCTGGAAACACCATATATTTT. Protein: CASSLSDRSSGNTIYF.

The chain carries TRBV5-1 and TRBJ2-5; TRBD1 aligns across 7 bases. This CDR3 is built from 15 residues. Germline CDR1 reads SGHRS; CDR2 reads YFSETQ. Trimming removed 2 bases from V and 1 base from J; junction bases left unmatched: 5. DNA of the CDR3: TGCGCCAGCAGCTTCCCCCGACAGGGCCAAGAGACCCAGTACTTC. It yields the protein CASSFPRQGQETQYF.

This chain links TRBV20-1 with TRBJ2-5; D call uncertain. This CDR3 is built from 11 residues. V was shortened by 8 bases and J by 0 bases, with 7 bases between the two germline ends. The germline gives CDR1 DFQATT, CDR2 SNEGSKA (reference sequence). The CDR3 region has the DNA TGCAGTTTCAGAAACCAAGAGACCCAGTACTTC. Protein product: CSFRNQETQYF.

V gene TRBV14 combines with J gene TRBJ2-1, with D perhaps TRBD2 (7 bases). Deletions cut 0 bases from V and 8 bases from J, with 17 bases between. The CDR3 sequence is 16 residues long. The V gene's germline CDR1 is SGHDN and CDR2 FVKESK. The CDR3 DNA reads TGTGCCAGCAGCCAAGATGGGGAGGGGGTGGTTGATGAGCAGTTCTTC. This encodes CASSQDGEGVVDEQFF. The full variable domain, its missing parts supplied by reference TRBV14 and TRBJ2-1, is EAGVTQFPSHSVIEKGQTVTLRCDPISGHDNLYWYRRVMGKEIKFLLHFVKESKQDESGMPNNRFLAERTGGTYSTLKVQPAELEDSGVYFCASSQDGEGVVDEQFFGPGTRLTVL.

V gene TRBV6-1 combines with J gene TRBJ1-4, with TRBD1 matching over 9 bases. The CDR3 contains 14 residues. Germline-derived CDR1 and CDR2 are MNHNS and SASEGT. The junction had 5 bases not matched to a gene; V was cut back by 5 bases and J by 7 bases. CDR3 loop: CASSPGQGGEKLFF. CDR3 nucleotide sequence: TGTGCCAGCAGTCCGGGACAGGGCGGTGAAAAACTGTTTTTT.

The rearrangement joins TRBV9 to TRBJ1-4; weak D call: TRBD1 (5 bases). The germline V and J ends were trimmed by 4 bases and 0 bases, with 10 bases remaining between them. The CDR3 totals 15 residues. Germline CDR1 SGDLS, CDR2 YYNGEE. Written as DNA, the CDR3 is TGTGCCAGCAGCCCTACAGGTGCAACTAATGAAAAACTGTTTTTT. Translating gives CASSPTGATNEKLFF.

This clone has just one count. This chain connects TRBV28 to TRBJ2-7; no firm D call. The CDR3 contains 14 residues. With 5 bases removed from V and 0 bases from J, the gap between germline ends came to 11 bases. Germline CDR1 MDHEN, CDR2 SYDVKM. For the CDR3, the DNA is TGTGCCAGCAGTGAGCCGGGTTTCTCCTACGAGCAGTACTTC. It yields the protein CASSEPGFSYEQYF.

J is TRBJ1-2 and V is TRBV18; TRBD1 is a possible D gene (5 bases). CDR3 size: 16 residues. Trimming removed 0 bases at V and 9 bases at J, with 20 bases between. The germline CDR1 and CDR2 sequences are KGHSH and LQKENI. The CDR3 coding sequence is TGTGCCAGCTCACCACCAGACTGCCAGGGCCGCCAGTGCTACACCTTC. This sequence encodes CASSPPDCQGRQCYTF. Full variable domain (outside the CDR3, taken from reference TRBV18 and TRBJ1-2): NAGVMQNPRHLVRRRGQEARLRCSPMKGHSHVYWYRQLPEEGLKFMVYLQKENIIDESGMPKERFSAEFPKEGPSILRIQQVVRGDSAAYFCASSPPDCQGRQCYTFGSGTRLTVV.

The CDR3 here is CASSLTSDSYEQYF. The CDR3 DNA reads as TGTGCCAGCAGCCTGACTAGCGACTCCTACGAGCAGTACTTC. The chain carries TRBV7-3 and TRBJ2-7, with TRBD2 matching 8 bases. The CDR3 totals 14 residues. Per germline, CDR1 SGHTA and CDR2 FQGTGA. The V and J ends lost 5 bases and 0 bases, in that order; junction bases with no gene match: 3.

This clone was detected only once. This chain links TRBV7-2 with TRBJ1-3; the D gene is possibly TRBD1 (5 bases). The germline V gene has CDR1 SGHTA and CDR2 FQGNSA. Trimming took off 3 bases at V and 5 bases at J, with 11 bases between the two ends. The CDR3 spans 14 residues. The CDR3 loop reads CASSLDRGRNTIYF. CDR3 sequence (DNA): TGTGCCAGCAGCTTGGATAGGGGAAGAAACACCATATATTTT.

The rearrangement links TRBV5-1 to TRBJ2-1, with D hard to call. Germline lookup yields CDR1 SGHRS and CDR2 YFSETQ. Trimming shortened V by 3 bases and J by 5 bases, and 18 bases separated the two germline ends. The CDR3 consists of 16 residues. This chain's CDR3 is CASSSWAPRLNNEQFF. CDR3 nucleotides: TGCGCCAGCAGCTCCTGGGCCCCCAGGCTCAACAATGAGCAGTTCTTC.

The rearrangement links TRBV5-6 to TRBJ1-1; D unresolved. V lost 3 bases and J 1 base, leaving 13 bases between the germline ends. Germline lookup yields CDR1 SGHDT and CDR2 YYEEEE. The CDR3 spans 15 residues. CDR3 bases: TGTGCCAGCAGCTCCCGACCTGGAGCGAACACTGAAGCTTTCTTT. Translated: CASSSRPGANTEAFF.

The J gene is TRBJ1-4, the V gene TRBV2, with a possible D match to TRBD1 (5 bases). V was trimmed by 8 bases and J by 2 bases, leaving 15 bases between them. CDR1 and CDR2 from the germline V gene are SNHLY and FYNNEI. This CDR3 comprises 15 residues. As DNA, the CDR3 is TGTGCCAGCGGACTGGAGGGGTGGACTAATGAAAAACTGTTTTTT. Amino acid sequence: CASGLEGWTNEKLFF.

This chain uses TRBV7-3 with TRBJ2-2; TRBD2 is a possible D gene (7 bases). The germline V gene has CDR1 SGHTA and CDR2 FQGTGA. V lost 6 bases and J lost 4, with 15 bases in between. This CDR3 region has 15 residues. The chain's CDR3 is CASSLGGGGTGELFF. For the CDR3, the DNA is TGTGCCAGCAGTCTAGGGGGAGGGGGCACCGGGGAGCTGTTTTTT. Looking up the rest from reference TRBV7-3 and TRBJ2-2 gives the full variable domain: GAGVSQTPSNKVTEKGKYVELRCDPISGHTALYWYRQSLGQGPEFLIYFQGTGAADDSGLPNDRFFAVRPEGSVSTLKIQRTERGDSAVYLCASSLGGGGTGELFFGEGSRLTVL.

CDR3 region: CASSLPGVNEKLFF. The CDR3 bases are TGTGCCAGCAGTTTACCGGGGGTTAATGAAAAACTGTTTTTT. The genes are TRBV28 and TRBJ1-4; TRBD1 might be the D (5 bases). This CDR3 spans 14 amino acids. Trimming pared 2 bases from V and 4 bases from J, leaving 8 bases between. Germline-derived CDR1 and CDR2 are MDHEN and SYDVKM.

The chain employs TRBV10-3 and TRBJ1-2; D not resolved. V lost 0 bases to trimming and J lost 8 bases, with 10 bases between them. The CDR3 consists of 13 residues. Per the germline V gene, CDR1 is ENHRY and CDR2 is SYGVKD. DNA of the CDR3: TGTGCCATCAGTGAGTCTACTGTGGAGGGCTACACCTTC. Translation: CAISESTVEGYTF.

This rearrangement joins TRBV9 to TRBJ2-1; possible D gene TRBD1, 6 bases. The CDR3 extends over 14 amino acids. Germline V gene sequence: CDR1 SGDLS, CDR2 YYNGEE. The V end lost 3 bases, the J end lost 7 bases, and 14 bases lay between the germline ends. The CDR3 DNA reads TGTGCCAGCAGCGCAACCGGGACAATTAATGAGCAGTTCTTC. Its translation: CASSATGTINEQFF.

This chain uses TRBV9 with TRBJ1-2; 9 positions agree with TRBD1. The length of the CDR3 is 13 residues. CDR1 and CDR2 from the germline V gene are SGDLS and YYNGEE. V shed 0 bases, J shed 8 bases, and the junction held 2 bases outside the gene matches. DNA for the CDR3: TGTGCCAGCAGCGTAGGGACAGGGGACGGCTACACCTTC. It encodes CASSVGTGDGYTF. The full variable domain, completed using reference TRBV9 and TRBJ1-2, is DSGVTQTPKHLITATGQRVTLRCSPRSGDLSVYWYQQSLDQGLQFLIQYYNGEERAKGNILERFSAQQFPDLHSELNLSSLELGDSALYFCASSVGTGDGYTFGSGTRLTVV.

The chain joins TRBV5-6 to TRBJ1-2; 8 positions agree with TRBD1. V shed 4 bases, J shed 1 base, and the junction held 9 bases outside the gene matches. CDR3 length equals 16 residues. CDR1 and CDR2 (germline): SGHDT, YYEEEE. CDR3 amino acids: CASSPGTGQFNYGYTF. In nucleotides, the CDR3 is TGTGCCAGCAGCCCAGGGACAGGCCAATTTAACTATGGCTACACCTTC.